The next 10 T cell receptor beta chains were all read from a single sample in a study of post-analysis software for immune sequencing data. Overall study results and limits: Higher frequency in patients than in controls was seen for about 5 TRBV segments, with TRBV5-6, TRBV5-1 and TRBV20-1 among them.

Which antigens these TCRs recognize remains unknown. Unique molecular identifiers were present in the TCR beta cDNA libraries. TCRdb reprocessed the PCR reads with MiXCR, giving one entry per CDR3 protein. Counted here are 450,000 to 650,000 distinct CDR3 sequences, about 44% occurring once; the ten biggest clones make up about 1.8%. The sequenced material came from blood. These receptors all stem from a girl between 5 and 17 years old with multiple sclerosis.

The V call is TRBV5-1, the J call TRBJ2-7, with 9 bases that match TRBD1. The CDR3 is 15 residues long. The germline CDR1 and CDR2 sequences are SGHRS and YFSETQ. V trimming: 2 bases; J trimming: 4 bases; junction bases outside the gene matches: 7. CDR3 coding DNA: TGCGCCAGCAGCTTAAACAGGGGGCTCGAATACGAGCAGTACTTC. It codes for CASSLNRGLEYEQYF.

This clonotype was counted only a few times. The chain links TRBV12-3 or TRBV12-4 to TRBJ2-7, with D unresolved. The CDR3 is 14 amino acids. Trimming took 3 bases from V and 3 from J, leaving 12 bases between them. CDR3 nucleotide sequence: TGTGCCAGCAGTTTCGGGCAGCCTAACTACGAGCAGTACTTC. Amino acid sequence: CASSFGQPNYEQYF.

The CDR3 coding sequence is TGTGCCAGCAGCCAAGCCGGGGGGCAGACTGAAGCTTTCTTT. Translating gives CASSQAGGQTEAFF. J is TRBJ1-1 and V is TRBV3-1; D is perhaps TRBD1 (6 bases). Germline CDR1 is LGHDT and CDR2 is YNNKEL (reference sequence). V was clipped by 1 base and J by 5 bases, with 11 bases between them. The CDR3 spans 14 residues.

The chain carries TRBV10-3 and TRBJ2-3, with TRBD2 as a possible D gene (6 bases). There are 15 residues in the CDR3. V was shortened by 0 bases and J by 7 bases, with 14 bases between the two germline ends. From germline, CDR1 is ENHRY and CDR2 SYGVKD. The CDR3, as DNA: TGTGCCATCAGTGAGTCTGGGGACTCGTACAATACGCAGTATTTT. Its protein is CAISESGDSYNTQYF.

The J gene is TRBJ1-2, the V gene TRBV29-1, with TRBD1 matching over 8 bases. This CDR3 has 13 residues. Trimming removed 5 bases from V and 7 bases from J; junction bases left unmatched: 9. Germline CDR1 reads SQVTM; CDR2 reads ANQGSEA. The CDR3: CSVPGQEICGYTF. CDR3 DNA: TGCAGCGTTCCGGGACAGGAGATCTGTGGCTACACCTTC.

CDR3 nucleotides: TGTGCCAGCAGTCCCCGTTGGGGGGGGTCAGATACGCAGTATTTT. Amino acids: CASSPRWGGSDTQYF. The chain has TRBV12-3 or TRBV12-4 and TRBJ2-3, with 7 nucleotides matching TRBD2. This CDR3 is built from 15 residues. The junction had 9 bases not matched to a gene; V was cut back by 5 bases and J by 4 bases.

The chain employs TRBV7-3 and TRBJ2-3; no firm D call. V lost 5 bases to trimming and J lost 2 bases, with 8 bases between them. Germline loops: CDR1 SGHTA, CDR2 FQGTGA. CDR3 length: 13 amino acids. The CDR3 DNA reads TGTGCCAGCAGCCCCCGGATCACAGATACGCAGTATTTT. The encoded protein is CASSPRITDTQYF.

This chain joins TRBV4-2 and TRBJ2-3, with D maybe TRBD1 (5 bases). Trimming removed 0 bases from V and 4 bases from J, with 11 bases in between. Germline CDR1 reads LGHNA; CDR2 reads YNFKEQ. The CDR3 runs to 15 residues. The CDR3 loop is CASSQDQGIADTQYF. The CDR3 DNA follows: TGTGCCAGCAGCCAAGATCAGGGTATTGCAGATACGCAGTATTTT.

The V gene is TRBV13, the J gene TRBJ2-1; 9 nucleotides agree with TRBD2. The germline V gene encodes CDR1 PRHDT and CDR2 FYEKMQ (reference sequence). The length of the CDR3 is 16 residues. V was clipped by 2 bases and J by 5 bases; unmatched bases: 7. The CDR3 here is CASSLLAGVVHNEQFF. DNA for the CDR3: TGTGCCAGCAGCTTATTAGCGGGAGTGGTGCACAATGAGCAGTTCTTC.

This chain links TRBV12-3 or TRBV12-4 with TRBJ2-5; 7 nucleotides agree with TRBD2. CDR3 length: 13 residues. V dropped 9 bases and J dropped 4; count of bases not matched to a gene: 8. The CDR3 reads CARSATSAETQYF. The CDR3 DNA reads as TGTGCCAGGTCCGCTACTAGCGCAGAGACCCAGTACTTC.